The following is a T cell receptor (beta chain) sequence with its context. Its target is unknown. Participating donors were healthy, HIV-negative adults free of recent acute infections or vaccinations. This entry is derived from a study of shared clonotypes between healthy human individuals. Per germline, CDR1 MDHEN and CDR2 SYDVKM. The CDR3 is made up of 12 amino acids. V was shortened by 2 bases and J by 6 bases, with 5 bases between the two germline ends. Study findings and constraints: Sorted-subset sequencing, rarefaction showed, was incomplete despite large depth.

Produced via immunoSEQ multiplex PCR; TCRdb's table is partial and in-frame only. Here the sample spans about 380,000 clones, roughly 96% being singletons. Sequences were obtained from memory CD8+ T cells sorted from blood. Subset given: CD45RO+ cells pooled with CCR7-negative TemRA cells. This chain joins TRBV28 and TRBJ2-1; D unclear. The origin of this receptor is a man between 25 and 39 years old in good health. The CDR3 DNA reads TGTGCCAGCAGTTTACAGCTCAATGAGCAGTTCTTC. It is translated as CASSLQLNEQFF.